This TCR beta chain stems from a study of human T cells and chemical hapten exposure (dated by TCRdb to about 2021). Study-wide context: For sensitization, 2% DPC in acetone was applied to a 2 cm by 2 cm area of upper inner arm skin. Throughout the study period of 20 to 30 weeks, patients also received therapeutic DPC doses to the scalp every week. The study tracked peripheral blood TCR repertoire changes in vivo during primary and secondary sensitization to the hapten diphenylcyclopropenone (DPC) in alopecia patients. Patient blood was sampled pre-sensitization (week 0) and at 2, 6 and about 24 weeks after DPC sensitization. Patch testing was performed on the upper back with Finn chambers containing 0.01% DPC, and the patch tests were scored after 6 days according to International Contact Dermatitis Research Group standards. Libraries were pooled for sequencing, and variation in per-sample TCR yields was attributed mainly to small differences in library volumes within the pool. Approximately 30 alopecia patients provided blood for TCR sequencing at one to four time points (pre-sensitization, 2, 6 and 24 weeks). Most of the patients in the cohort were female, and the cohort covered alopecia areata with under or over 50% scalp involvement, alopecia totalis and alopecia universalis. For every blood RNA sample, sequencing covered both the TCR alpha and TCR beta chains.

Remarks on this clonotype: Its antigen remains unidentified. No much larger clone is present one base from it, and per-base qualities are unavailable.

Libraries were made using RACE. The run used a NextSeq 500. During library preparation, unique molecular identifiers were attached to individual cDNA molecules so that TCRs could be counted quantitatively and reproducibly. On the authors' methods: Samples had a median of roughly 91,000 TCRs, with a range from 23,224 to 690,600. V, J and CDR3 annotation of the TCR reads was performed with the Decombinator software suite. Every sample was subsampled to the same number of TCRs (28,000) for the PS versus PT1 abundance plots. Expanded TCRs were defined as absent before sensitization and observed at least eight times at the 2-week time point. TCRdb reran the public reads through fastp at Q25 and MiXCR, keeping productive beta chains. Every distinct CDR3 protein forms one entry, paired with its most common genes and DNA. The V and J calls follow TCRdb's processing rather than the paper's. This sample gives 40,000 to 50,000 distinct CDR3 sequences in total; approximately 3.6% of them show up just once. Together, the top ten hold roughly 24% of the sample.

Findings and caveats that apply to the study as a whole: Expanded TCRs formed significantly more large CDR3 similarity clusters than pre-sensitization or healthy control sets, consistent with antigen-driven responses. Patch test score was positively correlated with the number of PT1 expanded TCRs, with significance at thresholds 8, 16 and 32 but not at 4. All patients had alopecia, a presumed autoimmune disease, so their immune response might differ from that of healthy individuals. DPC sensitization did not change how many TCRs were above 1 in 1000 frequency, and no evidence was found of alterations in global repertoire structure. Repeated subsampling changed both the strength of the expansion versus patch-test correlation and the threshold at which the correlation became significant.

The meaning of the sample's time point label: patch test 1, 2 weeks after DPC sensitization. Read against the paper, the sample's treatment or condition label means: therapeutic diphenylcyclopropenone sensitization with weekly scalp DPC. Total RNA was isolated from unfractionated whole blood collected in Tempus Blood RNA tubes. Blood at each patch-test visit was drawn before the patch test was applied. Patients were considered eligible if aged 18 to 70, diagnosed with alopecia and deemed suitable for DPC therapy, and patients were excluded if pregnant. The CDR3 spans 10 residues, from the cysteine through the phenylalanine. The kept DNA is CDR3 alone, 30 bases in frame from the first base. Trimming takes 8 bases off V and 7 bases off J; junction bases not matched to a gene: 0. From the germline V gene (reference sequence), CDR1 is MNHNY and CDR2 is SVGAGI.

The chain employs TRBV6-6 and TRBJ2-7, and 9 junction bases match TRBD1. Sequenced material: whole blood, taken in connection with sensitization to the hapten diphenylcyclopropenone (DPC). The TCR comes from a man aged 45 to 65 with alopecia areata. Some clones in this sample may be carry-over from other donors' samples. The CDR3 region has the sequence CASGTGEQYF. The sequenced DNA: TGTGCCAGCGGGACAGGGGAGCAGTACTTC.